This T cell receptor beta chain was sequenced in a study of T cells in Graves' hyperthyroidism and ophthalmopathy. Study results and limitations: Model output signaled ophthalmopathy a median about 6.3 months ahead of onset.

Graves' hyperthyroidism qualified as stable when ophthalmopathy did not progress within 18 months. Orbital computed tomography and thyroid ultrasound, together with serum TRAb and thyroxine and clinical symptoms, were used for diagnoses. The source of the PBMCs was less than 12 ml of fresh peripheral blood. Ten or more counts support this clonotype. Its target is unknown. Researchers took RNA transcripts and amplified the TCR beta CDR3 regions from them. HTBI primers were used for first-round RT-PCR of the TCR CDR3. MiXCR was run by TCRdb on the multiplex PCR reads, yielding one entry per CDR3 protein. The repertoire holds 400,000 to 550,000 distinct CDR3 sequences, with under 15% as singletons. The sequenced sample consisted of blood. This sequence was found in a woman aged 18-35 years with Graves' hyperthyroidism.

CDR3: CASSSRYTGELFF. CDR3 nucleotides: TGTGCCAGCAGTTCCCGATACACCGGGGAGCTGTTTTTT. The chain carries TRBV7-3 and TRBJ2-2; D uncertain. This CDR3 region has 13 residues. V was pared by 6 bases and J by 3 bases, with 8 bases between. Germline assignment: CDR1 SGHTA and CDR2 FQGTGA.